This record concerns one TCR beta chain sequence. This specimen comes from a study of cytomegalovirus exposure and HLA in healthy donors. V was pared by 5 bases and J by 3 bases, with 8 bases between. CDR3 length: 12 residues. CDR1 SNHLY and CDR2 FYNNEI come from the germline V gene. The PCR contained 60 Vbeta and 13 Jbeta primers. TCRdb keeps only in-frame clones here, not all; method: immunoSEQ multiplex PCR. The data hold fewer than 200,000 clones, with roughly 80% observed a single time. The material sequenced was PBMCs. The TCR sequence derives from a woman in her 30s in good health and CMV-seropositive. The genes are TRBV2 and TRBJ2-7; no clear D gene. The CDR3 spells CASSPLYYEQYF. For the CDR3, the DNA is TGTGCCAGCAGTCCCCTTTACTACGAGCAGTACTTC.